A single sample is the source of the 12 T cell receptor beta chains below, sequenced in a study of shared clonotypes between healthy human individuals. The data were produced by immunoSEQ multiplex PCR, yet TCRdb's version contains in-frame clones alone and is incomplete. The sample records about 1 million clones, 75% being singletons. The sample consisted of memory CD4+ T cells sorted from blood. Noted subset: CD45RA-negative fraction. Receptors were obtained from a man between 18 and 35 years old in good health.

V is TRBV5-1 and J is TRBJ2-3; D is unresolved. The CDR3 is 16 residues long. Germline loops: CDR1 SGHRS, CDR2 YFSETQ. Deletions cut 0 bases from V and 0 bases from J, with 11 bases between. The CDR3 DNA reads as TGCGCCAGCAGCTTGGGCCCTAGATCTAGCACAGATACGCAGTATTTT. Its protein product is CASSLGPRSSTDTQYF.

The chain carries TRBV5-1 and TRBJ2-7, with D perhaps matching TRBD2 (6 bases). Germline loops: CDR1 SGHRS, CDR2 YFSETQ. Trimming stripped 4 bases from V and 0 bases from J, with 14 bases between. The CDR3 is 15 amino acids. The CDR3: CASSEPGLSSYEQYF. The CDR3, as DNA: TGCGCCAGCAGCGAACCGGGACTCAGCTCCTACGAGCAGTACTTC.

V and J are TRBV13 and TRBJ2-1; 14 positions agree with TRBD2. Trimming took 1 base from V and 0 from J; bases not matched to a gene: 8. The CDR3 is 20 residues long. Germline V gene lookup returns CDR1 PRHDT and CDR2 FYEKMQ (reference sequence). For the CDR3, the DNA is TGTGCCAGCAGCTTAGAGGGACTAGCGGGAGCCCGAAGCTCCTACAATGAGCAGTTCTTC. Protein product: CASSLEGLAGARSSYNEQFF. Combining the CDR3 with reference TRBV13 and TRBJ2-1 gives the whole variable domain AAGVIQSPRHLIKEKRETATLKCYPIPRHDTVYWYQQGPGQDPQFLISFYEKMQSDKGSIPDRFSAQQFSDYHSELNMSSLELGDSALYFCASSLEGLAGARSSYNEQFFGPGTRLTVL.

J is TRBJ2-6 and V is TRBV6-1; D not resolved. Per germline, CDR1 MNHNS and CDR2 SASEGT. V was pared by 4 bases and J by 0 bases, with 13 bases between. The CDR3 is made up of 17 amino acids. The CDR3: CASSVHGFSSGANVLTF. DNA for the CDR3: TGTGCCAGCAGTGTCCACGGATTTAGCTCTGGGGCCAACGTCCTGACTTTC.

The J gene is TRBJ1-2, the V gene TRBV10-3, with TRBD1 identical over 12 bases. The trim removed 6 bases at V and 7 bases at J, leaving 3 bases unmatched. The CDR3 sequence is 13 residues long. Germline CDR1 and CDR2: ENHRY and SYGVKD. DNA of the CDR3: TGTGCCATCAGGGGACAGGGGGCCGGTGGCTACACCTTC. Its translation is CAIRGQGAGGYTF.

V gene TRBV11-3 combines with J gene TRBJ2-3; D may be TRBD1 (6 bases). Trimming took 6 bases from V and 2 from J, leaving 9 bases between them. Per the germline V gene, CDR1 is SGHNT and CDR2 is YENEEA. This CDR3 contains 13 residues. The CDR3 protein is CASSRGYTDTQYF. In DNA, the CDR3 is TGTGCCAGCAGTAGGGGGTACACAGATACGCAGTATTTT.

The chain recombines TRBV11-2 with TRBJ1-6; 8 bases line up with TRBD1. CDR3 length equals 14 residues. Trimming removed 6 bases from V and 9 bases from J; junction bases left unmatched: 7. Per germline, CDR1 SGHAT and CDR2 FQNNGV. The CDR3 sequence is CASSLDRVGSPLHF. Written as DNA, the CDR3 is TGTGCCAGCAGTCTGGACAGGGTTGGTTCACCCCTCCACTTT.

The chain joins TRBV4-1 to TRBJ1-4; D not resolved. The CDR3 has 16 amino acids. CDR1 and CDR2 from the germline V gene are MGHRA and YSYEKL. The V gene lost 5 bases and the J gene lost 5 bases, with 18 bases spanning the gap. The CDR3 here is CASSSWTAAGNEKLFF. The CDR3 DNA reads TGCGCCAGCAGCTCCTGGACGGCCGCGGGGAATGAAAAACTGTTTTTT.

This chain joins TRBV19 and TRBJ2-2; D possibly corresponds to TRBD1 (5 bases). The ends were cut back, 4 bases at V and 7 bases at J, with 16 bases in the middle. There are 15 residues in the CDR3. The V gene's germline CDR1 is LNHDA and CDR2 SQIVND (reference sequence). CDR3 amino acids: CASSTQGRAGGELFF. The CDR3 DNA reads as TGTGCCAGTAGTACCCAAGGCAGGGCCGGCGGGGAGCTGTTTTTT.

V gene TRBV29-1 combines with J gene TRBJ2-5; 11 bases line up with TRBD2. The J call is in doubt because the DNA end fits TRBJ2-7 better. The CDR3 is 14 residues long. Germline-derived CDR1 and CDR2 are SQVTM and ANQGSEA. In DNA form, the CDR3 reads TGCAGCGTTGAGACTAGCGGGGCCTCCTACGAGCAGTACTTC. Protein product: CSVETSGASYEQYF.

The chain is built from TRBV10-1 and TRBJ2-7; 8 nucleotides match TRBD2. This CDR3 has 14 amino acids. Germline values: CDR1 WNHNN, CDR2 SYGVQD (reference sequence). The V gene end was trimmed by 2 bases and the J gene end by 6 bases; junction bases not matched to a gene: 6. Here the CDR3 DNA reads TGCGCCAGCAGTGAGATAGCGGGAACGGGCGAGCAGTACTTC. Translation: CASSEIAGTGEQYF.

Only one count was recorded for this clone. This sequence joins TRBV28 and TRBJ1-3, with D possibly being TRBD1 (6 bases). Germline V gene sequence: CDR1 MDHEN, CDR2 SYDVKM. V lost 3 bases and J lost 0, with 21 bases in between. The CDR3 length is 19 residues. CDR3 amino acids: CASSFYGTLEPISGNTIYF. The CDR3 nucleotides read TGTGCCAGCAGTTTTTATGGGACATTGGAACCGATCTCTGGAAACACCATATATTTT. The full variable domain, rest sourced from reference TRBV28 and TRBJ1-3, is DVKVTQSSRYLVKRTGEKVFLECVQDMDHENMFWYRQDPGLGLRLIYFSYDVKMKEKGDIPEGYSVSREKKERFSLILESASTNQTSMYLCASSFYGTLEPISGNTIYFGEGSWLTVV.